Below, one T cell receptor beta chain is given with its context. This clonotype was seen ten or more times. Its binding antigen is unknown. No base qualities exist here, and no much larger clone lies one base off it. Library preparation was by PCR. The data were produced on an Illumina HiSeq 2500. To reduce PCR and sequencing biases, unique molecular identifiers were built into the TCR beta cDNA libraries. About 0.5 million cDNA molecules were obtained for every 1 to 10 million input T cells, so each molecule roughly corresponded to one T cell. Patient libraries were prepared and sequenced with the same protocol used for the earlier healthy control dataset. Within a given batch, samples were prepared together, multiplexed and sequenced on the same HiSeq lane. Turning to the authors' computational methods: MIGEC handled the raw barcoded reads, throwing out single-read molecular identifier groups before consensus assembly and CDR3 extraction. Clonotype tables were post-analysed with VDJtools, and diversity was normalized by down-sampling all datasets to the smallest sample size. Repertoire overlap clustering matched CDR3 amino acid but not nucleotide sequences to correct batch-related cross-sample contamination. TCRdb redid the processing of the public reads, applying fastp at Q25 and MiXCR, and retained in-frame beta chains. Records with the same CDR3 protein are collapsed into one entry carrying the most frequent genes and DNA. These V and J calls derive from TCRdb rather than the authors' analysis. Within this sample are approximately 250,000 distinct CDR3 sequences, with just over 35% of them counted one time only. Together, the top ten hold around 5.2% of the sample.

TCR beta repertoires were profiled from peripheral blood of approximately 13 young patients with multiple sclerosis to demonstrate the VDJtools post-analysis software. The multiple sclerosis patients were children and adolescents ranging in age from roughly 6 to 15 years. The entry originates in a study of post-analysis software for immune sequencing data (dated by TCRdb to the mid-2010s). Background on the whole study: Recorded disease courses included relapsing-remitting, secondary progressive and progressive-relapsing multiple sclerosis, with some patients lacking subtype annotation. A subset of samples was prepared in parallel using single-end sample barcoding, then pooled and co-amplified after Illumina adapter ligation. The patient repertoires were set against 10 to 11 previously published healthy control repertoires from donors whose ages ranged from roughly 6 to 27 years.

V is cut by 0 bases and J by 7 bases, and the space between the germline ends is 17 bases. Taken from the germline V gene (reference sequence), the CDR1 and CDR2 loops are SGHKS and YYEKEE. From the cysteine through the phenylalanine, the CDR3 covers 16 amino acids. The read is trimmed to its CDR3 DNA, 48 bases read in frame from base 1. On the study overall, not on this receptor specifically: Strong co-clustering of samples prepared in the same batch was shown by direct clustering with F measure, prompting a batch-effect correction. Roughly 5 TRBV segments, including TRBV5-6, TRBV5-1 and TRBV20-1, were significantly more frequent in patients than controls. The multiple sclerosis patient group was slightly younger than the control group. Normalized Chao1 diversity was significantly lower in multiple sclerosis patients than controls, suggesting substantial peripheral T-cell clonal expansion.

The specimen was blood. The chain is made from TRBV5-5 and TRBJ1-5; TRBD1 is possibly the D segment (5 matching bases). The receptor was isolated from a girl aged 5-17 years with multiple sclerosis. The CDR3 has the sequence CASSLGQNSGVQPQHF. The DNA is TGTGCCAGCAGCTTGGGACAGAATTCAGGAGTACAGCCCCAGCATTTT.